Listed below are T cell receptor beta chains from one sample, sequenced in a study of blood T cell repertoires in COVID-19. Data came from immunoSEQ multiplex PCR; TCRdb stores just in-frame clones and leaves some out. The table lists around 42,000 clones, more than 75% of them singletons. The specimen was peripheral blood. These receptors all stem from a human donor in a cohort sampled during active COVID-19. CDR3s include the opening cysteine and the closing phenylalanine or tryptophan. A D gene is named only where the DNA matches it firmly. A row's size may be missing; if present it is once, few, many or a size class.

v_call: TRBV30
j_call: TRBJ1-1
d_call: -
clone_size: -
cdr3_aa: CAWSLLGQLNTEAFF
cdr3_nt: TGTGCCTGGAGCCTCCTAGGACAGCTTAACACTGAAGCTTTCTTT

v_call: TRBV13
j_call: TRBJ2-1
d_call: -
clone_size: -
cdr3_aa: CASSLAAVNPRVEQFF
cdr3_nt: TGTGCCAGCAGCTTAGCGGCGGTGAACCCTCGGGTTGAGCAGTTCTTC

v_call: TRBV11-3
j_call: TRBJ2-7
d_call: -
clone_size: -
cdr3_aa: CASSLEAAYEQYF
cdr3_nt: TGTGCCAGCAGCTTAGAAGCGGCCTACGAGCAGTACTTC

v_call: TRBV7-2
j_call: TRBJ1-5
d_call: TRBD1
clone_size: -
cdr3_aa: CASSFSTGWNQPQHF
cdr3_nt: TGTGCCAGCAGCTTTTCGACAGGGTGGAATCAGCCCCAGCATTTT

v_call: TRBV5-4
j_call: TRBJ1-4
d_call: -
clone_size: -
cdr3_aa: CASSSEPTNEKLFF
cdr3_nt: TGTGCCAGCAGCTCGGAGCCAACTAATGAAAAACTGTTTTTT

v_call: TRBV27
j_call: TRBJ2-4
d_call: -
clone_size: -
cdr3_aa: CASSSLLGVAKNIQYF
cdr3_nt: TGTGCCAGCAGTTCGCTCCTGGGAGTAGCCAAAAACATTCAGTACTTC

v_call: TRBV27
j_call: TRBJ2-3
d_call: -
clone_size: -
cdr3_aa: CASSLLARSTDTQYF
cdr3_nt: TGTGCCAGCAGTTTACTAGCACGTAGCACAGATACGCAGTATTTT

v_call: TRBV4-1
j_call: TRBJ2-1
d_call: -
clone_size: -
cdr3_aa: CASSQDWAGPQFF
cdr3_nt: TGCGCCAGCAGCCAAGATTGGGCAGGGCCGCAGTTCTTC

v_call: TRBV18
j_call: TRBJ2-6
d_call: -
clone_size: -
cdr3_aa: CASSPSRSGANVLTF
cdr3_nt: TGTGCCAGCTCACCTTCGAGGTCTGGGGCCAACGTCCTGACTTTC

v_call: TRBV19
j_call: TRBJ2-7
d_call: TRBD1
clone_size: -
cdr3_aa: CASSIEPGTGVEQYF
cdr3_nt: TGTGCCAGTAGTATAGAGCCCGGGACAGGGGTCGAGCAGTACTTC

v_call: TRBV24-1
j_call: TRBJ2-1
d_call: -
clone_size: -
cdr3_aa: CATSDRAEATYNEQFF
cdr3_nt: TGTGCCACCAGTGACCGAGCGGAGGCCACCTACAATGAGCAGTTCTTC

v_call: TRBV27
j_call: TRBJ1-2
d_call: TRBD1
clone_size: -
cdr3_aa: CASSLSGTGGGGYTF
cdr3_nt: TGTGCCAGCAGTTTATCCGGGACAGGAGGCGGCGGCTACACCTTC

v_call: TRBV2
j_call: TRBJ1-6
d_call: -
clone_size: few
cdr3_aa: CASSTPGTLNSPLHF
cdr3_nt: TGTGCCAGCAGTACCCCAGGGACACTTAATTCACCCCTCCACTTT

v_call: TRBV5-6
j_call: TRBJ1-4
d_call: TRBD1
clone_size: -
cdr3_aa: CASSGESGGYEKLFF
cdr3_nt: TGTGCCAGCAGCGGAGAGTCAGGGGGCTATGAAAAACTGTTTTTT

v_call: TRBV29-1
j_call: TRBJ1-2
d_call: -
clone_size: -
cdr3_aa: CSVLGGGPYGYTF
cdr3_nt: TGCAGCGTTCTCGGGGGGGGGCCCTATGGCTACACCTTC